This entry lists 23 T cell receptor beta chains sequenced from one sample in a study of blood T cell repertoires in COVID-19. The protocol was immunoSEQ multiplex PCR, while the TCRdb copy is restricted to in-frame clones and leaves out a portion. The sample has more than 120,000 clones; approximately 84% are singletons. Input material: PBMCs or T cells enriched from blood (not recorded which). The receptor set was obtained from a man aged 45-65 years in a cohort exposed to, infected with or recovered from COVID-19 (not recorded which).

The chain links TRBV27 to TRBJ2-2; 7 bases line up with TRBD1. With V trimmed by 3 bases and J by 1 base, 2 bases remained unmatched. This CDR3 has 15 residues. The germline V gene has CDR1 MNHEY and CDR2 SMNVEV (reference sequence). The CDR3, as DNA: TGTGCCAGCAGTTTCCGGACAGGGAACACCGGGGAGCTGTTTTTT. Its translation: CASSFRTGNTGELFF.

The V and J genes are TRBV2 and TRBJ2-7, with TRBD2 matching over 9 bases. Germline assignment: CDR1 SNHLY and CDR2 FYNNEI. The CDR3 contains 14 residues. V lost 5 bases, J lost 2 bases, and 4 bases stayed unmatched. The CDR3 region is CASSLAGGTYEQYF. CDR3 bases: TGTGCCAGCAGTTTGGCGGGGGGGACCTACGAGCAGTACTTC.

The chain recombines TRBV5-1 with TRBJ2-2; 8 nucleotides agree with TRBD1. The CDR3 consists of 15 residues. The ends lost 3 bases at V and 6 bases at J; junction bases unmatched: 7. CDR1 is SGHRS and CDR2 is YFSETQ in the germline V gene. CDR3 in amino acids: CASSWTGIKAGELFF. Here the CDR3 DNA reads TGCGCCAGCAGCTGGACAGGGATTAAGGCCGGGGAGCTGTTTTTT.

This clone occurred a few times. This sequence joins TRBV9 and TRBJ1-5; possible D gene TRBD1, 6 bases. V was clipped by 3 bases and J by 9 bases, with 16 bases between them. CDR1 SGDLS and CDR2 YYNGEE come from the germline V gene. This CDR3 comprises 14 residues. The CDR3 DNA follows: TGTGCCAGCAGCGCCTCAGGGGCCCCCCCGCCCCAGCATTTT. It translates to CASSASGAPPPQHF.

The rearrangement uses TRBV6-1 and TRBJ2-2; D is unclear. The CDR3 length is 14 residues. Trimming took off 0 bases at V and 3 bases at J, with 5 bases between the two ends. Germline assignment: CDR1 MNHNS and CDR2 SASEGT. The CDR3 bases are TGTGCCAGCAGTGAAGCGAGCCACACCGGGGAGCTGTTTTTT. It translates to CASSEASHTGELFF.

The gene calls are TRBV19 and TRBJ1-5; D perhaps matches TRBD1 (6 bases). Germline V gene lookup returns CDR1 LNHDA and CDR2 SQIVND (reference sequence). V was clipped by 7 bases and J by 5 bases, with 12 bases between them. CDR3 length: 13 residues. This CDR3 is CASTWAGDQPQHF. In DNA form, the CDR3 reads TGTGCCAGTACTTGGGCAGGGGATCAGCCCCAGCATTTT.

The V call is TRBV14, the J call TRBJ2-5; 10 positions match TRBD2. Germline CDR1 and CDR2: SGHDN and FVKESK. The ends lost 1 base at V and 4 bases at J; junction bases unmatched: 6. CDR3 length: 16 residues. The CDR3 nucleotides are TGTGCCAGCAGCCAAGGAAGCGGGAGGGCGGCAGAGACCCAGTACTTC. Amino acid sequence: CASSQGSGRAAETQYF.

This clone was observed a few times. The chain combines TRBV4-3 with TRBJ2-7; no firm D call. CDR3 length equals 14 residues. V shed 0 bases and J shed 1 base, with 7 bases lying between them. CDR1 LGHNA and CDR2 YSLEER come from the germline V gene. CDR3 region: CASSQDLGSYEQYF. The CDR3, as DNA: TGCGCCAGCAGCCAAGATCTCGGGTCCTACGAGCAGTACTTC.

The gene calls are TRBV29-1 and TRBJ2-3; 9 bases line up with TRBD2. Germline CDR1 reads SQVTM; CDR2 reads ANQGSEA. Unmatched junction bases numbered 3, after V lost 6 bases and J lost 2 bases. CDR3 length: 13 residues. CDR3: CSVSSGTTDTQYF. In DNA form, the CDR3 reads TGCAGCGTCTCTAGCGGGACCACAGATACGCAGTATTTT.

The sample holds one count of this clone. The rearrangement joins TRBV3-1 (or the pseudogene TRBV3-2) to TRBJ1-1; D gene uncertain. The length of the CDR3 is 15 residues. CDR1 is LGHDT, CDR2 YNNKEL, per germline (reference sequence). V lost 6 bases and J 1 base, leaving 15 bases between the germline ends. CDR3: CASSTGSAANTEAFF. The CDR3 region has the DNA TGTGCCAGCAGTACGGGGTCTGCGGCGAACACTGAAGCTTTCTTT.

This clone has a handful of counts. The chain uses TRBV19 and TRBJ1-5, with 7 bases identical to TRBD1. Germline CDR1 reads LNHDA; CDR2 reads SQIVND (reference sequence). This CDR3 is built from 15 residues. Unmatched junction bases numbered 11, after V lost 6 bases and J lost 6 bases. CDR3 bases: TGTGCCAGTAGGACCGGGGACAGTTGGAGTCAGCCCCAGCATTTT. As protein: CASRTGDSWSQPQHF.

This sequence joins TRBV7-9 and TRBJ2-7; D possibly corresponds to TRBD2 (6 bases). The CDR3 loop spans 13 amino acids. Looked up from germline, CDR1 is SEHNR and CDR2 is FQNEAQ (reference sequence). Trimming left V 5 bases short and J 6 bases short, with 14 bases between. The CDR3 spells CASSPGTPSEQYF. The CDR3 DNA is TGTGCCAGCAGCCCGGGGACTCCATCCGAGCAGTACTTC.

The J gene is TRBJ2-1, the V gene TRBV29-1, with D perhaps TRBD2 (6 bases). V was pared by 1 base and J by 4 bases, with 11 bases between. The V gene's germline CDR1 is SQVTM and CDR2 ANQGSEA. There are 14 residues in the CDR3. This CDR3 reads CSVEATSRYNEQFF. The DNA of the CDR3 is TGCAGCGTTGAAGCCACTAGCAGGTACAATGAGCAGTTCTTC.

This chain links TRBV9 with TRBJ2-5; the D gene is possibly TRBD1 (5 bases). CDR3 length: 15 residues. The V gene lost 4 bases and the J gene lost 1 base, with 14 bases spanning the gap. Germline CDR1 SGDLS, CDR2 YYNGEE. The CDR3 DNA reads TGTGCCAGCAGCACAAGTAGGGGATTCCAAGAGACCCAGTACTTC. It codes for CASSTSRGFQETQYF.

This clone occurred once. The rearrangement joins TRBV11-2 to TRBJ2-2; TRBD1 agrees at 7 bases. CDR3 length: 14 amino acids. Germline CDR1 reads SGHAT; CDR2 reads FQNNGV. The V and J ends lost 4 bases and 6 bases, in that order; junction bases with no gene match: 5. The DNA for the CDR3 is TGTGCCAGCAGCTGGTTCCAGGGGGCCGGGGAGCTGTTTTTT. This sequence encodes CASSWFQGAGELFF.

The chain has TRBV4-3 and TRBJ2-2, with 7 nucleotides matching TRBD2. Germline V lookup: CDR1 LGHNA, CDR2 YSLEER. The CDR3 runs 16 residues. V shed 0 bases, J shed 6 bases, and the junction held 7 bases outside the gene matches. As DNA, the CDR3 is TGCGCCAGCAGCCAAGAGCCCGGGGGAGGGTCCGGGGAGCTGTTTTTT. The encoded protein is CASSQEPGGGSGELFF.

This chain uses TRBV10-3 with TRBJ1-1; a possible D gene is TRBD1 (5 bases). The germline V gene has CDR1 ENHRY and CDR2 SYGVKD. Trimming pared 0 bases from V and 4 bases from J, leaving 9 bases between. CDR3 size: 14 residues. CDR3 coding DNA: TGTGCCATCAGTGAGTCGTGGGGGGGCACTGAAGCTTTCTTT. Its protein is CAISESWGGTEAFF.

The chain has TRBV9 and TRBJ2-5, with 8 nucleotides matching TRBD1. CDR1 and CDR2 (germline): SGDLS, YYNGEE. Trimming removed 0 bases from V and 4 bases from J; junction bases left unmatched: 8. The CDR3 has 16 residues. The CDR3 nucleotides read TGTGCCAGCAGCGTAGCGTCAGGGGGCGCCTTAGAGACCCAGTACTTC. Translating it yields CASSVASGGALETQYF.

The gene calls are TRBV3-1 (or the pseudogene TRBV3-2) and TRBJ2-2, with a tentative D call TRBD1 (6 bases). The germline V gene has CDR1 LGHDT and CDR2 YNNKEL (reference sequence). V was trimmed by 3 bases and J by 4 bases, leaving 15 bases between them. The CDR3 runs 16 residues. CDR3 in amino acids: CASSQLTGLTTGELFF. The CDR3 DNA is TGTGCCAGCAGCCAGCTTACAGGGTTGACCACCGGGGAGCTGTTTTTT.

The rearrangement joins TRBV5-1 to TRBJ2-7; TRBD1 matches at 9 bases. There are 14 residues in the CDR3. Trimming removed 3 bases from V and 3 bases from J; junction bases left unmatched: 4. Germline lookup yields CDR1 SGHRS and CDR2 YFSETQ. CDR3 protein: CASSSGTGNYEQYF. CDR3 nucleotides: TGCGCCAGCAGCTCCGGGACAGGGAACTACGAGCAGTACTTC.

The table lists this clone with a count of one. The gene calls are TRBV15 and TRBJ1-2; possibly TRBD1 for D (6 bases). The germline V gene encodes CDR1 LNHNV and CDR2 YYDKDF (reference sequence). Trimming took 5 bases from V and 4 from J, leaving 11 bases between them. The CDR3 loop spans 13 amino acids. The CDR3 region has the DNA TGTGCCACCAGCGAGGACAGATTCTATGGCTACACCTTC. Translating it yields CATSEDRFYGYTF.

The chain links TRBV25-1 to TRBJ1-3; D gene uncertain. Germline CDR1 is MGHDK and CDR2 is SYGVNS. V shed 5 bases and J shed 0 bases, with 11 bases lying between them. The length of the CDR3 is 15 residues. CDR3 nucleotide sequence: TGTGCCAGCAGTTCCCGACTGACCTCTGGAAACACCATATATTTT. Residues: CASSSRLTSGNTIYF.

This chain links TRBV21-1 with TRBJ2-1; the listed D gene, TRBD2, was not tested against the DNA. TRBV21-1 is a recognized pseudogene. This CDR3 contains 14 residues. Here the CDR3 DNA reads TGTGCCAGCAGTAGAGACTTTTTTATTTTTGAGCAGTTCTTC. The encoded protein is CASSRDFFIFEQFF.